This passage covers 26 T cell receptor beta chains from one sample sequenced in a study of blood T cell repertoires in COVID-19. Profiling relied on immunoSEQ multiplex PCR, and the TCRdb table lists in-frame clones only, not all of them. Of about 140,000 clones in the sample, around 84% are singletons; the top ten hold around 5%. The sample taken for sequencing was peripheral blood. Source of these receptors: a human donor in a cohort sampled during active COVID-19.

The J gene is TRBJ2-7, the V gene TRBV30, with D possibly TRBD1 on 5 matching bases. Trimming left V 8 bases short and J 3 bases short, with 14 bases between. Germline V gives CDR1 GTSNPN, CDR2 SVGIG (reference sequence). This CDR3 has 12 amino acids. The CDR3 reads CALGRASYEQYF. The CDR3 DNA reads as TGTGCCCTGGGCAGGGCCAGCTACGAGCAGTACTTC.

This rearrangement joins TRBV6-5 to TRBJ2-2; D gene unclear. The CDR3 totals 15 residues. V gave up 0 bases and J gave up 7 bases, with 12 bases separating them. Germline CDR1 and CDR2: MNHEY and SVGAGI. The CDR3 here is CASSYSLGFSGELFF. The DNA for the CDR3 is TGTGCCAGCAGTTACTCGCTGGGCTTTAGCGGGGAGCTGTTTTTT.

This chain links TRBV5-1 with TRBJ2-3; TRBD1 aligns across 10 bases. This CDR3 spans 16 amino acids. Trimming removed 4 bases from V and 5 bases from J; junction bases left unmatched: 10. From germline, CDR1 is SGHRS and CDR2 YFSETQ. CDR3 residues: CASSPRQRTGGDTQYF. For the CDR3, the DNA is TGCGCCAGCAGCCCCCGGCAAAGGACAGGGGGAGATACGCAGTATTTT.

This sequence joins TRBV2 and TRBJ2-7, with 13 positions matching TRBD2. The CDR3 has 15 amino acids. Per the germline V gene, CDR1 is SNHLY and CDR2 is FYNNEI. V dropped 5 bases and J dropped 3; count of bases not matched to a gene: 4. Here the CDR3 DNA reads TGTGCCAGCAGTCTTGGACTAGCGGGAGTCTACGAGCAGTACTTC. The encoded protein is CASSLGLAGVYEQYF.

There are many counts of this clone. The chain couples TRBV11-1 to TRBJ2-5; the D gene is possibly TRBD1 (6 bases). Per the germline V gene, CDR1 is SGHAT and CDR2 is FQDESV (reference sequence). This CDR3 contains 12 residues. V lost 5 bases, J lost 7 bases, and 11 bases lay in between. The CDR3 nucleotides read TGTGCCAGCAGCCCACAGGGCCGGACCCAGTACTTC. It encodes CASSPQGRTQYF.

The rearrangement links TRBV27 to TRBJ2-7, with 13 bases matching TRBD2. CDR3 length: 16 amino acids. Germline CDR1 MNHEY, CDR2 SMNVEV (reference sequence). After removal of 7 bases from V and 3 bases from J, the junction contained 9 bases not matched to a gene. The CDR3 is CASKPGTSGTVYEQYF. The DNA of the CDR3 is TGTGCCAGCAAACCCGGGACTAGCGGGACCGTCTACGAGCAGTACTTC.

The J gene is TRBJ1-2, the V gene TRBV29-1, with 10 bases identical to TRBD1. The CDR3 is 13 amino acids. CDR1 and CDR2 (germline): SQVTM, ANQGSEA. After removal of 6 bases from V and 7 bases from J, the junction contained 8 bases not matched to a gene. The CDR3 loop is CSVGGQGKSGYTF. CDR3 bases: TGCAGCGTGGGGGGACAGGGGAAGAGTGGCTACACCTTC.

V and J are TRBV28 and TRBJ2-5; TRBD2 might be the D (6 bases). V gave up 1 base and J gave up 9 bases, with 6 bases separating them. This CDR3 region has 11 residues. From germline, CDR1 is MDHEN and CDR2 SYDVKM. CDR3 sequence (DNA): TGTGCCAGCAGTTTATCGGGGGCCCAGTACTTC. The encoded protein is CASSLSGAQYF.

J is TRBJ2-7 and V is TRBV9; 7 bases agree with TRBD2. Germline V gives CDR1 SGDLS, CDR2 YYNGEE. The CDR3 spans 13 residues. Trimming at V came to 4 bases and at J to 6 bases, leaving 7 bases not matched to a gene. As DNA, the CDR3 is TGTGCCAGCAGCACGGGGGAGGGTACCGAGCAGTACTTC. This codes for CASSTGEGTEQYF.

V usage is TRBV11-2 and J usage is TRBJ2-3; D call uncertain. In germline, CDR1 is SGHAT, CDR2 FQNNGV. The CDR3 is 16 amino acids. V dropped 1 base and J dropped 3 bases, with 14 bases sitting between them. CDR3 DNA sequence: TGTGCCAGCAGCTTAGGGTCAGGCCCCTTTACAGATACGCAGTATTTT. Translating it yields CASSLGSGPFTDTQYF. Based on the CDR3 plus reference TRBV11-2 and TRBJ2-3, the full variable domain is EAGVAQSPRYKIIEKRQSVAFWCNPISGHATLYWYQQILGQGPKLLIQFQNNGVVDDSQLPKDRFSAERLKGVDSTLKIQPAKLEDSAVYLCASSLGSGPFTDTQYFGPGTRLTVL.

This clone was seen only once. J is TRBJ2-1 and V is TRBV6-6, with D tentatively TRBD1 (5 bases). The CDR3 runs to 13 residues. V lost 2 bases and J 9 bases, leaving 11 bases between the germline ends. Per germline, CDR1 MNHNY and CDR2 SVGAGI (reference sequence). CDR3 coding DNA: TGTGCCAGCAGTTACAGGGGTCAGGGTGAGCAGTTCTTC. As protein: CASSYRGQGEQFF.

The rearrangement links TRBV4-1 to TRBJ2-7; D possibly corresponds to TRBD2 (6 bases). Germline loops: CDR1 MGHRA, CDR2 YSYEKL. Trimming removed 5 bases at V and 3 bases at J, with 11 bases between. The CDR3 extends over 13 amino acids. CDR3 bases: TGCGCCAGCAGCGAGGGACTTAACTACGAGCAGTACTTC. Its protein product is CASSEGLNYEQYF.

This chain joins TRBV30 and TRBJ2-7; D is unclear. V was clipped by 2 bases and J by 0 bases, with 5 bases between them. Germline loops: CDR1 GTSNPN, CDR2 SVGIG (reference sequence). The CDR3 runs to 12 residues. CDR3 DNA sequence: TGTGCCTGGAGTCTTAGCTCCTACGAGCAGTACTTC. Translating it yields CAWSLSSYEQYF.

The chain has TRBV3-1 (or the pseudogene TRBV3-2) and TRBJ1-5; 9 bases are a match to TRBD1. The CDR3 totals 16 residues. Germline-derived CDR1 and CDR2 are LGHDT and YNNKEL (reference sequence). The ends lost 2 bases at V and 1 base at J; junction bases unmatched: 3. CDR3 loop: CASSQMGQGSNQPQHF. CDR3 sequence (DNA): TGTGCCAGCAGCCAAATGGGACAGGGCAGCAATCAGCCCCAGCATTTT.

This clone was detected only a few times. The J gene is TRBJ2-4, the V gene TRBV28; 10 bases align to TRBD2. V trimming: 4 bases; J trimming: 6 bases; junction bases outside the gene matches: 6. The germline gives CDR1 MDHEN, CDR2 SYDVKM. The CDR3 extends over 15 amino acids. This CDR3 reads CASSWERGGRNIQYF. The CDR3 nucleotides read TGTGCCAGCAGTTGGGAGCGGGGGGGAAGAAACATTCAGTACTTC.

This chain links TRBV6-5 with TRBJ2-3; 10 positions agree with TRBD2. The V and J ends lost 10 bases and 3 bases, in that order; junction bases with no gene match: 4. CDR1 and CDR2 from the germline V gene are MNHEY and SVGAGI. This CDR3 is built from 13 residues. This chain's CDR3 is CATLAGATDTQYF. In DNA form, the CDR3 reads TGTGCCACCCTAGCGGGGGCGACAGATACGCAGTATTTT.

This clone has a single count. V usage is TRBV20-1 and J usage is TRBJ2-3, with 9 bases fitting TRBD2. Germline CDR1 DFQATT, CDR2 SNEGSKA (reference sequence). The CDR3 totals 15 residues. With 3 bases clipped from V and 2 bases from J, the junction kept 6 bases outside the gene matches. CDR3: CSASRAGGNTDTQYF. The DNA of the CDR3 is TGCAGTGCTAGTCGAGCGGGGGGAAACACAGATACGCAGTATTTT.

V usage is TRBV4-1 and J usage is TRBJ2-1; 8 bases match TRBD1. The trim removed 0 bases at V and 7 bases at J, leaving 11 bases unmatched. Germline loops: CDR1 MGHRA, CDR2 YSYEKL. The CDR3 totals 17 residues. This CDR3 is CASSQETDRVGKNEQFF. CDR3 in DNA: TGCGCCAGCAGCCAAGAAACGGACAGGGTAGGAAAAAATGAGCAGTTCTTC.

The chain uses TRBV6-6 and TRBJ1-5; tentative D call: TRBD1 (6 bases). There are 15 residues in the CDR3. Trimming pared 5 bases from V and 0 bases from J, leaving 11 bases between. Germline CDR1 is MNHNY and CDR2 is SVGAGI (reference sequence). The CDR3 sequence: CASSGQYYSNQPQHF. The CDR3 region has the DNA TGTGCCAGCAGTGGACAGTACTATAGCAATCAGCCCCAGCATTTT.

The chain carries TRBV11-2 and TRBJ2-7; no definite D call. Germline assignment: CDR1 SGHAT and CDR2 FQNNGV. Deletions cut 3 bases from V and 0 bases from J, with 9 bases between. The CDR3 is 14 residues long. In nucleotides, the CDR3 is TGTGCCAGCAGCTTTGAGTATACCTCCTACGAGCAGTACTTC. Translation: CASSFEYTSYEQYF.

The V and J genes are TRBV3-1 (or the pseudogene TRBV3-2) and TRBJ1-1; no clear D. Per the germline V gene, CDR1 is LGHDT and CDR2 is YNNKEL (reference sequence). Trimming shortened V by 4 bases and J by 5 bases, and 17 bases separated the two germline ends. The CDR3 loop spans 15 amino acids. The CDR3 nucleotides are TGTGCCAGCAGCCTTACGGACGCGGGTGAAACTGAAGCTTTCTTT. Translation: CASSLTDAGETEAFF.

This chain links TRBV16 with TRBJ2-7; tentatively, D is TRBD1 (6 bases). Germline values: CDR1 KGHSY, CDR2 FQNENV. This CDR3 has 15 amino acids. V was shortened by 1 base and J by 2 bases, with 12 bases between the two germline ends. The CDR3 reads CASSQFGQSAYEQYF. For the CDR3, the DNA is TGTGCCAGCAGCCAATTCGGACAGTCAGCCTACGAGCAGTACTTC.

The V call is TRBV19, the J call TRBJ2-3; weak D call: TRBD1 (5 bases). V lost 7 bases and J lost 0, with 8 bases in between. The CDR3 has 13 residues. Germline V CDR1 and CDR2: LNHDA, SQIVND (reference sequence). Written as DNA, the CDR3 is TGTGCCAGTACCCACAGGAGCACAGATACGCAGTATTTT. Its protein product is CASTHRSTDTQYF.

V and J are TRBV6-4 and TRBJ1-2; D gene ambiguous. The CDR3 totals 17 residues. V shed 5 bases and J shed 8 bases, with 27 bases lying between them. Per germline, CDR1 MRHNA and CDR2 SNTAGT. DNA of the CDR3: TGTGCCAGCAGTCCCTGGGCAGGCCCCACTCTCGGCGACGGCTACACCTTC. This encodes CASSPWAGPTLGDGYTF.

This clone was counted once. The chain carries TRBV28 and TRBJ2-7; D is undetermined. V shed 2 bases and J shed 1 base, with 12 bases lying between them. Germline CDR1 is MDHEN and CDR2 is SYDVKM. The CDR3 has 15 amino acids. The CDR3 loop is CASSLSKELSYEQYF. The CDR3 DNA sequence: TGTGCCAGCAGTTTAAGTAAGGAGTTATCCTACGAGCAGTACTTC. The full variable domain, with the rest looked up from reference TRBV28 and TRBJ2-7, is DVKVTQSSRYLVKRTGEKVFLECVQDMDHENMFWYRQDPGLGLRLIYFSYDVKMKEKGDIPEGYSVSREKKERFSLILESASTNQTSMYLCASSLSKELSYEQYFGPGTRLTVT.

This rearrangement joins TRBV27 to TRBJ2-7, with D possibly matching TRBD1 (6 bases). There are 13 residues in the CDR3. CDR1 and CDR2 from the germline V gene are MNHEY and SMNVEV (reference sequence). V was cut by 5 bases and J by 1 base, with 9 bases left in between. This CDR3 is CASSLQGSYEQYF. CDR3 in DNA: TGTGCCAGCAGTCTACAGGGTTCCTACGAGCAGTACTTC.